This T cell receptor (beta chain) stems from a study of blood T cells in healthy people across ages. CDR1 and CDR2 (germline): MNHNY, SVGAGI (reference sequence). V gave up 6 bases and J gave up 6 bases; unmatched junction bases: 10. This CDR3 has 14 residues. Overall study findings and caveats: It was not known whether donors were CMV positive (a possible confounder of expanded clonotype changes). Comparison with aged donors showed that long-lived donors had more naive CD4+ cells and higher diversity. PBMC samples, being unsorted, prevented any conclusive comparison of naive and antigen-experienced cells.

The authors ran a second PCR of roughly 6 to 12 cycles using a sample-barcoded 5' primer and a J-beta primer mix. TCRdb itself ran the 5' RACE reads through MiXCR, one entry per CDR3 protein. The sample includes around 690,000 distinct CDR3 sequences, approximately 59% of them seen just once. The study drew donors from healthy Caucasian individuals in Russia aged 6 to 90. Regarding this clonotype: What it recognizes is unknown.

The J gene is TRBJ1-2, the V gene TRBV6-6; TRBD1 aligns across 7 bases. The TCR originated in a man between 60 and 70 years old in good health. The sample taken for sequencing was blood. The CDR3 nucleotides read TGTGCCAGCAGAACTAGGACAGGAGAGGATGGCTACACCTTC. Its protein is CASRTRTGEDGYTF.